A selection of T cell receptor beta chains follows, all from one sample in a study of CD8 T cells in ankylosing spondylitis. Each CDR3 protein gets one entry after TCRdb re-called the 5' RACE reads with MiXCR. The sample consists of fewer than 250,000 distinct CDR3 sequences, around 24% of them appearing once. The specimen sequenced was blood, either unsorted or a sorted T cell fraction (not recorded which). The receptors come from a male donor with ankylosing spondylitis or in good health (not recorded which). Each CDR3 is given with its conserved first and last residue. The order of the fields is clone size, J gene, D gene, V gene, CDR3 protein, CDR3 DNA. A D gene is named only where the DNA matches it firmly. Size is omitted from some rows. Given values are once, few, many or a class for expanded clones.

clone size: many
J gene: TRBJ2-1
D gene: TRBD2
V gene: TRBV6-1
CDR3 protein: CASSLSGSAAYNEQFF
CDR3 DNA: TGTGCCAGCAGTCTGAGCGGGAGCGCCGCCTACAATGAGCAGTTCTTC

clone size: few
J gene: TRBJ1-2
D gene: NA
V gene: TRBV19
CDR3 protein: CASSIDGRPYGYTF
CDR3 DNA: TGTGCCAGTAGTATAGATGGACGTCCCTATGGCTACACCTTC

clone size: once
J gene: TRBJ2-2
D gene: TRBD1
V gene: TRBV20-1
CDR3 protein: CSARTTGTGATGELFF
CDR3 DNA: TGCAGTGCTAGAACAACCGGGACAGGGGCCACCGGGGAGCTGTTTTTT

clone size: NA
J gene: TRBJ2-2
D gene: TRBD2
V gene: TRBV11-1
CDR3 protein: CASSPAPSGELSF
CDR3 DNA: TGTGCCAGCAGCCCCGCCCCCAGCGGGGAGCTGTCTTTT

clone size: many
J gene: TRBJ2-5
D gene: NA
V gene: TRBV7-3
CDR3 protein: CASSFGGHETQYF
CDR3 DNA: TGTGCCAGCAGCTTCGGGGGGCATGAGACCCAGTACTTC

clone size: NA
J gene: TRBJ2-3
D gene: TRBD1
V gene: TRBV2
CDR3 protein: CASSTQGADTQYF
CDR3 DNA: TGTGCCAGCAGCACTCAGGGGGCAGATACGCAGTATTTT

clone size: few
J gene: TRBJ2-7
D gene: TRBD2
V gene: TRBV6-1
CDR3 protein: CASRTSGTYEQYF
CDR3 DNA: TGTGCCAGTAGGACTAGCGGGACCTACGAGCAGTACTTC

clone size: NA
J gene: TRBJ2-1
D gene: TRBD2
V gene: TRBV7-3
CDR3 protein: CASSPVRAGAYNEQFF
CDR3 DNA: TGTGCCAGCAGCCCCGTGCGAGCGGGAGCCTACAATGAGCAGTTCTTC

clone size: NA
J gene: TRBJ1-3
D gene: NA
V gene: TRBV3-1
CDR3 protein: CASSQDRLVFRQDSGNTIYF
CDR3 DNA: TGTGCCAGCAGCCAAGATCGGTTAGTCTTCCGGCAGGACTCTGGAAACACCATATATTTT

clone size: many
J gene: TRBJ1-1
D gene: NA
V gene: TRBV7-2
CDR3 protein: CASSLGAENTEAFF
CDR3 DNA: TGTGCCAGCAGCTTAGGGGCGGAGAACACTGAAGCTTTCTTT

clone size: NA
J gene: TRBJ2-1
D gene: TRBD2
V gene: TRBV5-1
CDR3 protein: CASQVAGGPYNEQFF
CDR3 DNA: TGCGCCAGCCAGGTAGCGGGAGGACCCTACAATGAGCAGTTCTTC

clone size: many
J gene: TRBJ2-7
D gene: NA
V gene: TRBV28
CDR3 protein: CASSLDSSSLLTPLF
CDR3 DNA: TGTGCCAGCAGCCTGGACTCCTCTTCGCTCCTCACTCCCCTCTTC

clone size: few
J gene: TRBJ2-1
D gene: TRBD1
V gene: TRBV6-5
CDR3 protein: CASRQGNEQFF
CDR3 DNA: TGTGCCAGCAGACAGGGGAATGAGCAGTTCTTC

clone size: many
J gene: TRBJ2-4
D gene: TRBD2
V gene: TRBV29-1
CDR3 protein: CSVVAGGAKNIQYF
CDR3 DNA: TGCAGCGTCGTAGCGGGAGGGGCCAAAAACATTCAGTACTTC

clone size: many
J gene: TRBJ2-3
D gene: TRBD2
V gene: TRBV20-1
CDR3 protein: CSARDSGRADTQYF
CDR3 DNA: TGCAGTGCTAGAGACAGCGGGAGGGCAGATACGCAGTATTTT

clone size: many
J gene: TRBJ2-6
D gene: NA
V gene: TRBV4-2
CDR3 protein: CASSKEAIRRSGANVLTF
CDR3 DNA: TGTGCCAGCAGCAAAGAAGCGATCAGGAGGTCTGGGGCCAACGTCCTGACTTTC

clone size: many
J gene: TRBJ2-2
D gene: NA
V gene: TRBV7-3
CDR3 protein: CASSSQRNTGELFF
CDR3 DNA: TGTGCCAGCAGCTCTCAGCGGAACACCGGGGAGCTGTTTTTT

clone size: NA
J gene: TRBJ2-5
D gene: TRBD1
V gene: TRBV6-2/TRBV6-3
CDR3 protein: CASSSTGTGVQETQYF
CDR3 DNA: TGTGCCAGCAGTTCGACCGGGACAGGGGTGCAAGAGACCCAGTACTTC

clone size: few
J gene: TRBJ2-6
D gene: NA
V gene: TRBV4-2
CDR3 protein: CASSQSTGSGANVLTF
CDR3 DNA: TGTGCCAGCAGCCAGTCGACGGGCTCTGGGGCCAACGTCCTGACTTTC

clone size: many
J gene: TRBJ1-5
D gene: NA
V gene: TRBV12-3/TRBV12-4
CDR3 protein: CASSSYSQPQHF
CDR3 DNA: TGTGCCAGCAGTTCGTATAGTCAGCCCCAGCATTTT

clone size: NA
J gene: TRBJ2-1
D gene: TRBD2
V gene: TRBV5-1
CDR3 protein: CASSSTSGGSGEQFF
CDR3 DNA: TGCGCCAGCAGCTCGACTAGCGGGGGGTCAGGTGAGCAGTTCTTC

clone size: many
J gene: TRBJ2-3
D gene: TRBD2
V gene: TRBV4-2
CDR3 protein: CASSLETSGLTDTQYF
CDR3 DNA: TGTGCCAGCAGCCTAGAGACTAGCGGTCTCACAGATACGCAGTATTTT

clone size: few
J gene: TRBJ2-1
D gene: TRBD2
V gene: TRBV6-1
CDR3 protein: CASSDLTLGLAGVNNEQFF
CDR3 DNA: TGTGCCAGCAGTGATCTAACTTTGGGACTAGCGGGAGTTAACAATGAGCAGTTCTTC

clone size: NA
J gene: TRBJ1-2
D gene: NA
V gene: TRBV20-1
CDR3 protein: CSARDKRAQGIIHGYTF
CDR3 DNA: TGCAGTGCTAGAGATAAGCGGGCGCAGGGGATTATCCATGGCTACACCTTC

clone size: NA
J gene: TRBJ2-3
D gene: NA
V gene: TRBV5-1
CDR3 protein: CASSLGLDGPDTQYF
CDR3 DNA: TGCGCCAGCAGCTTGGGATTAGATGGCCCAGATACGCAGTATTTT

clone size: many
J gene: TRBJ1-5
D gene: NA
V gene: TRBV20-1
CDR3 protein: CSARDRQVNQPQHF
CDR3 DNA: TGCAGTGCTAGAGATCGGCAGGTCAATCAGCCCCAGCATTTT

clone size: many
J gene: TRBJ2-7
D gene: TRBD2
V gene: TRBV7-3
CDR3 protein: CASSLTAGRDYEQYF
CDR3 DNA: TGTGCCAGCAGCTTAACCGCAGGGAGGGACTACGAGCAGTACTTC

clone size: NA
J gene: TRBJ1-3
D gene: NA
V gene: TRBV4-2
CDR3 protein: CASSQERHSGNTIYF
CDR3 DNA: TGTGCCAGCAGCCAAGAACGACACTCTGGAAACACCATATATTTT

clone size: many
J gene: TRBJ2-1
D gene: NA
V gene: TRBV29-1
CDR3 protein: CSVGPGGYNEQFF
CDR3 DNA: TGCAGCGTTGGCCCAGGAGGGTACAATGAGCAGTTCTTC

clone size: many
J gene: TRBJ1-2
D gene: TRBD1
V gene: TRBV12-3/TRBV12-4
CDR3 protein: CASSPRTGGHGYGYTF
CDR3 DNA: TGTGCCAGCAGTCCGAGGACAGGGGGCCACGGCTATGGCTACACCTTC

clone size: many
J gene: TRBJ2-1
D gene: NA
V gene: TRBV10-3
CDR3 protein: CAISESNLEYNEQFF
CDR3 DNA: TGTGCCATCAGTGAGTCTAATCTCGAATACAATGAGCAGTTCTTC

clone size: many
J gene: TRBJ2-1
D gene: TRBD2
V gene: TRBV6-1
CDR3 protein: CASKSGTTYNEQFF
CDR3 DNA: TGTGCCAGCAAGAGCGGGACGACCTACAATGAGCAGTTCTTC

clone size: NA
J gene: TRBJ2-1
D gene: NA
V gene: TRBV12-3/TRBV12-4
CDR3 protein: CASSPDSERYNEQFF
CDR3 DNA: TGTGCCAGCAGTCCGGACAGTGAGCGCTACAATGAGCAGTTCTTC

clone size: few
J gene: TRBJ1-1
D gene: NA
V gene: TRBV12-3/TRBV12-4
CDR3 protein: CASSSNGQTEAFF
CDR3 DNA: TGTGCCAGCAGCTCCAATGGACAGACGGAAGCTTTCTTT

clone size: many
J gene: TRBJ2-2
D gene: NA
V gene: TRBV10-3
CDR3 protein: CAISESVNTGELFF
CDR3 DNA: TGTGCCATCAGTGAGTCGGTGAACACCGGGGAGCTGTTTTTT

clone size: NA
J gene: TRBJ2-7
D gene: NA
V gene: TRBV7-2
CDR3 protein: CASSPDLPSYEQYF
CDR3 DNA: TGTGCCAGCAGCCCAGATCTCCCCTCCTACGAGCAGTACTTC

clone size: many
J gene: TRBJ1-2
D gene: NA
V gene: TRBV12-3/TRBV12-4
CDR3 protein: CASSRSPNYGYTF
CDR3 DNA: TGTGCCAGCAGCCGCAGCCCGAACTATGGCTACACCTTC

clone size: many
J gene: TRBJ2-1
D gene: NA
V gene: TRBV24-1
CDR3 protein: CATSDFTKPSNEQFF
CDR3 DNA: TGTGCCACCAGTGATTTTACCAAACCTTCCAATGAGCAGTTCTTC

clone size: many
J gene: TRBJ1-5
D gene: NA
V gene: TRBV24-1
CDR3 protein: CATSDAGGRGNQPQHF
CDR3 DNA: TGTGCCACCAGTGATGCGGGGGGTCGGGGCAATCAGCCCCAGCATTTT

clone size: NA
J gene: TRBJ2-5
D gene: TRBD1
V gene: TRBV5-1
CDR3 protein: CASSLGTGVPPETQYF
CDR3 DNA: TGCGCCAGCAGCTTAGGAACAGGGGTACCCCCTGAGACCCAGTACTTC

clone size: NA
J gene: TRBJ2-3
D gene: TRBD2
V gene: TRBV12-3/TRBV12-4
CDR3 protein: CALSYGLAGGPHTDTQYF
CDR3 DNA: TGTGCCCTCAGTTATGGACTAGCGGGAGGGCCACACACAGATACGCAGTATTTT

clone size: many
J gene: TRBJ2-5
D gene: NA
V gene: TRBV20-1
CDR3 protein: CSARPGVSIQETQYF
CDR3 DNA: TGCAGTGCTAGACCCGGGGTATCAATACAAGAGACCCAGTACTTC

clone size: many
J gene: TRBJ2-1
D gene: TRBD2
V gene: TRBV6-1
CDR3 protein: CASRGLAGVSGHNEQFF
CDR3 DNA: TGTGCCAGCAGGGGACTAGCGGGAGTCTCTGGCCACAATGAGCAGTTCTTC

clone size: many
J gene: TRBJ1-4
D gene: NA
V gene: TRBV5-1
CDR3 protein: CASSETGRRDEKLFF
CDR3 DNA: TGCGCCAGCAGCGAGACCGGCCGGAGGGACGAAAAACTGTTTTTT

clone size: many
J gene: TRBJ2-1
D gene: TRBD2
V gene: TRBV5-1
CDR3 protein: CASSPVAGGDEQFF
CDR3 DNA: TGCGCCAGCAGCCCCGTAGCGGGAGGGGATGAGCAGTTCTTC

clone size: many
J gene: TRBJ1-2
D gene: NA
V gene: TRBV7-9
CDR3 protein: CASSLRRAHSYGYTF
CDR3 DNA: TGTGCCAGCAGCTTACGGAGGGCCCATTCGTATGGCTACACCTTC

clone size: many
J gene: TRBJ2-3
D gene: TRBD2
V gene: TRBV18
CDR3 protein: CASSPKLAGVDTQYF
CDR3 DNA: TGTGCCAGCTCACCAAAACTAGCGGGGGTAGATACGCAGTATTTT

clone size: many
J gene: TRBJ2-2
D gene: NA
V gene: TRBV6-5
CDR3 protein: CASSYSAVGTGELFF
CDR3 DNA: TGTGCCAGCAGTTACTCGGCCGTAGGCACCGGGGAGCTGTTTTTT

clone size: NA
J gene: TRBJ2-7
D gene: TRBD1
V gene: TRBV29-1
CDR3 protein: CSVGTGAEQYF
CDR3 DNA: TGCAGCGTTGGGACAGGGGCCGAGCAGTACTTC

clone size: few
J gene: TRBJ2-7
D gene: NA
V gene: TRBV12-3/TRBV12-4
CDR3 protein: CASSLNPGPSTPSEQYF
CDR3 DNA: TGTGCCAGCAGCCTCAATCCGGGACCCTCAACGCCCTCCGAGCAGTACTTC